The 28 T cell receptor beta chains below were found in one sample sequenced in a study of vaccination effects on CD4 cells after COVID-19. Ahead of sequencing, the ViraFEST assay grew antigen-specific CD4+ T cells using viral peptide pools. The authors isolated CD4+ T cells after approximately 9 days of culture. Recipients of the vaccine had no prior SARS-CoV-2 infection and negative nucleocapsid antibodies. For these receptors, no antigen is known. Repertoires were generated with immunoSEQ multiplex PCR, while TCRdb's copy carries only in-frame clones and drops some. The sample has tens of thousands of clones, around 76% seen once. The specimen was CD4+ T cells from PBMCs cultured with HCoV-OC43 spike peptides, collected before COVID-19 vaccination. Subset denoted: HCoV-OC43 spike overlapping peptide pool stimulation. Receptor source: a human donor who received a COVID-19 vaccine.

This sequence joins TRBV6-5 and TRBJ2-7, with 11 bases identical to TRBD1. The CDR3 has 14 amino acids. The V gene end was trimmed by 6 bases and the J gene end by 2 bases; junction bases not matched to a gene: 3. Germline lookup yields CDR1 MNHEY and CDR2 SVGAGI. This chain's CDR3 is CASRTGQGAYEQYV. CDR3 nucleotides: TGTGCCAGCAGGACGGGACAGGGGGCCTACGAGCAGTACGTC.

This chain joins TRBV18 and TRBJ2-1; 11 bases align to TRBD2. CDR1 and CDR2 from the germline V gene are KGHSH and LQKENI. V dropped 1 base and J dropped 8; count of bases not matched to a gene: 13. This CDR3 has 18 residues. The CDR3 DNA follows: TGTGCCAGCTCACCACGATCCTCTAGCGGGGGGAACTTGGATGAGCAGTTCTTC. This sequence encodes CASSPRSSSGGNLDEQFF.

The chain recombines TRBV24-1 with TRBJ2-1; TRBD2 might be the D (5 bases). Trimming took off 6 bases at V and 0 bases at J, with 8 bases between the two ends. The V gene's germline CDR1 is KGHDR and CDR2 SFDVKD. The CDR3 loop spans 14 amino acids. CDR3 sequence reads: CATSKLDSYNEQFF. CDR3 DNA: TGTGCCACCAGTAAACTAGACTCCTACAATGAGCAGTTCTTC.

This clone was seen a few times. The DNA for the CDR3 is TGTGCCAGCAGACTAGCGGGGGGCGGCCCCGGGGAGCTGTTTTTT. This codes for CASRLAGGGPGELFF. The chain uses TRBV7-9 and TRBJ2-2; 12 bases are a match to TRBD2. The V segment lost 6 bases and the J segment 6 bases; nucleotides outside the gene matches: 5. Germline V CDR1 and CDR2: SEHNR, FQNEAQ (reference sequence). The CDR3 runs to 15 residues.

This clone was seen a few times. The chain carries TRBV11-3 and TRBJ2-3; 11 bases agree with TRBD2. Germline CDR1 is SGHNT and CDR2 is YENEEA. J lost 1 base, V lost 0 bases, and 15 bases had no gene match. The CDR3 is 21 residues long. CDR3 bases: TGTGCCAGCAGCTTAGAGGGACCGGGACTAGCGGTATCCCAGGGCACAGATACGCAGTATTTT. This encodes CASSLEGPGLAVSQGTDTQYF.

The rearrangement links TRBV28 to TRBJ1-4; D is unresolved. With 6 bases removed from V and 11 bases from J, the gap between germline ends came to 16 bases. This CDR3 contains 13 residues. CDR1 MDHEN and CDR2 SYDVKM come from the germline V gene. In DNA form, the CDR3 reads TGTGCCAGCAGAGACGACCGGGCCCAGAAACTGTTTTTT. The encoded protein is CASRDDRAQKLFF.

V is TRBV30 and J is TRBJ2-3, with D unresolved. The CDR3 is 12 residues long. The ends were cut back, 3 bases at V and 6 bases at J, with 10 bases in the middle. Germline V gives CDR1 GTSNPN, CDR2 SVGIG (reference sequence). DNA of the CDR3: TGTGCCTGGAGGTACGTGACGGATACGCAGTATTTT. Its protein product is CAWRYVTDTQYF.

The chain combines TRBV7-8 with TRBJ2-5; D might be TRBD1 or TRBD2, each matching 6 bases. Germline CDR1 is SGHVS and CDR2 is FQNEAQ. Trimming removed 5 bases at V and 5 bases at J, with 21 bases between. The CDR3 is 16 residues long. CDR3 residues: CASSTPASGAGETQYF. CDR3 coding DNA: TGTGCCAGCAGCACACCGGCCTCGGGGGCTGGTGAGACCCAGTACTTC.

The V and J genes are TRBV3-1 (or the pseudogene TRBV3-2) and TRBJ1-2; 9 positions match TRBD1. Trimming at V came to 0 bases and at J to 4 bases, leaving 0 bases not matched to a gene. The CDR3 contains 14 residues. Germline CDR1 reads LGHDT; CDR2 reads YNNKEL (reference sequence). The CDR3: CASSQEQGAYGYTF. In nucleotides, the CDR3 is TGTGCCAGCAGCCAAGAACAGGGGGCCTATGGCTACACCTTC.

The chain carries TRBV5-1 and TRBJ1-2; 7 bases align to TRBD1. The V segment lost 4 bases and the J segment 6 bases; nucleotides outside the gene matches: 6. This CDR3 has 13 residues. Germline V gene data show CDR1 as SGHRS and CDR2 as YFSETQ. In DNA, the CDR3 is TGCGCCAGCAGCACCGGGACAGCGGATGGCTACACCTTC. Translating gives CASSTGTADGYTF.

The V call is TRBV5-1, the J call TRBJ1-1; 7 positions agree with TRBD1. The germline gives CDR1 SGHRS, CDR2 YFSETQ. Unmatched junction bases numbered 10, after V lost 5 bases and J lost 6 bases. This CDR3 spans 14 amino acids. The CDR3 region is CASRALTGTAEAFF. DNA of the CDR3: TGCGCCAGCAGAGCCCTGACAGGGACTGCTGAAGCTTTCTTT.

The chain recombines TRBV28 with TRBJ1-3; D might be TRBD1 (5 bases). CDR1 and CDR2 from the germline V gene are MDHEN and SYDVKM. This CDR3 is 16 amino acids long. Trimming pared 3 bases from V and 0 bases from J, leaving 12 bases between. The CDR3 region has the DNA TGTGCCAGCAGTTTTGCGGGGGACCTCTCTGGAAACACCATATATTTT. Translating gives CASSFAGDLSGNTIYF.

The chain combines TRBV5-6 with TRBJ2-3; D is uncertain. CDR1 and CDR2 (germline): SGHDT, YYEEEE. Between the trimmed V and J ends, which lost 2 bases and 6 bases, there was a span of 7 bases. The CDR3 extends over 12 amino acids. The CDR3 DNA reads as TGTGCCAGCAGCTTATGGCGGGATACGCAGTATTTT. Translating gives CASSLWRDTQYF.

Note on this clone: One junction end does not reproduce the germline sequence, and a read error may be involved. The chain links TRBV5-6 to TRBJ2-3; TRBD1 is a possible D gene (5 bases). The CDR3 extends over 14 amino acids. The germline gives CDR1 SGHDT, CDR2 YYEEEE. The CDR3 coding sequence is TGTGCCAGCACCTTGGGGCAGGGCTCAGATACGCAGTATTTT. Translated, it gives CASTLGQGSDTQYF. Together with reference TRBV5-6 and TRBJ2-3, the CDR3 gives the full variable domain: DAGVTQSPTHLIKTRGQQVTLRCSPKSGHDTVSWYQQALGQGPQFIFQYYEEEERQRGNFPDRFSGHQFPNYSSELNVNALLLGDSALYLCASTLGQGSDTQYFGPGTRLTVL.

The CDR3 reads CASTLNGGLAGDTQYF. The CDR3 DNA sequence: TGCGCCAGCACCCTTAACGGGGGACTAGCGGGGGATACGCAGTATTTT. V usage is TRBV4-1 and J usage is TRBJ2-3; TRBD2 matches at 13 bases. The CDR3 has 16 residues. The trim removed 7 bases at V and 6 bases at J, leaving 10 bases unmatched. The V gene's germline CDR1 is MGHRA and CDR2 YSYEKL.

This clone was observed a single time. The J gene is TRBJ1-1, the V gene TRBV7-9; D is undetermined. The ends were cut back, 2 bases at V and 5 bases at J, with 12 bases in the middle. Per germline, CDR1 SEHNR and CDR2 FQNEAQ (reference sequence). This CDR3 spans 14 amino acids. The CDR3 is CASSLRGMETEAFF. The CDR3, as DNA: TGTGCCAGCAGCTTAAGAGGGATGGAAACTGAAGCTTTCTTT.

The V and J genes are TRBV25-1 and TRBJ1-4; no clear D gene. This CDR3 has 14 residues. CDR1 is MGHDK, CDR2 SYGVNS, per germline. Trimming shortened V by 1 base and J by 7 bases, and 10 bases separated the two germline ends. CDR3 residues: CASSESRSVEKLFF. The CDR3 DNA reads TGTGCCAGCAGTGAATCACGTTCTGTTGAAAAACTGTTTTTT.

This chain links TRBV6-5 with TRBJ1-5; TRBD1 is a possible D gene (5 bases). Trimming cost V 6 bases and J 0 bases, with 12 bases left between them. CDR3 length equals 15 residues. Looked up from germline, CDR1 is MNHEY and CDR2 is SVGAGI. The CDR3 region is CASSKQAASNQPQHF. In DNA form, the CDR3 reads TGTGCCAGCAGCAAACAGGCCGCTAGCAATCAGCCCCAGCATTTT.

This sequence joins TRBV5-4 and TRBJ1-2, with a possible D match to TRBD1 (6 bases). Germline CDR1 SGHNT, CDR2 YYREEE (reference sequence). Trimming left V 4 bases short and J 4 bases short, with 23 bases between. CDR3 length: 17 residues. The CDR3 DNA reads TGTGCCAGCAGCACCGGACAGAGCCCTACCTCACTCTATGGCTACACCTTC. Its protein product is CASSTGQSPTSLYGYTF.

This CDR3 is CASRRGRTPNEKLFF. The CDR3 coding sequence is TGTGCCAGCAGAAGGGGCCGCACTCCAAATGAAAAACTGTTTTTT. This chain connects TRBV2 to TRBJ1-4; a weak D match, TRBD1 (5 bases). The CDR3 runs to 15 residues. The germline CDR1 and CDR2 sequences are SNHLY and FYNNEI. Trimming removed 6 bases at V and 5 bases at J, with 16 bases between.

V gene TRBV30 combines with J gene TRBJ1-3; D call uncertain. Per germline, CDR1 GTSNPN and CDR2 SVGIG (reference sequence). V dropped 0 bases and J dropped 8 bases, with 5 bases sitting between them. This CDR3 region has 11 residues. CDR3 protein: CAWSVQDTIYF. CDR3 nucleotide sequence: TGTGCCTGGAGTGTACAAGACACCATATATTTT.

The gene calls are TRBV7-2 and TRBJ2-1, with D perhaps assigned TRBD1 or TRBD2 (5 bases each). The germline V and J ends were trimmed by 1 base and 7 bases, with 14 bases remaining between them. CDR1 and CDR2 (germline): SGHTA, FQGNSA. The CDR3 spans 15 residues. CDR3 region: CASSLGGRWGNEQFF. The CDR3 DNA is TGTGCCAGCAGCTTAGGGGGACGCTGGGGGAATGAGCAGTTCTTC.

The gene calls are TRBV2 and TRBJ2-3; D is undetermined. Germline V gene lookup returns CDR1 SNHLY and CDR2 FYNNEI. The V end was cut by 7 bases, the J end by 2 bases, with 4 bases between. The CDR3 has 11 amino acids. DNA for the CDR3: TGTGCCAGCACTTACACAGATACGCAGTATTTT. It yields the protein CASTYTDTQYF.

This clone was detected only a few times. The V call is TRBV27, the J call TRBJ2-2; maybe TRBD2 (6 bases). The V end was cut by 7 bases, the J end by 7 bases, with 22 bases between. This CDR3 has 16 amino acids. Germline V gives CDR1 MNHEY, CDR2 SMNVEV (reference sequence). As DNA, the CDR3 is TGTGCCAGCAACCCTGCTGGGACTGCTAGTCTCGGGGAGCTGTTTTTT. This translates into CASNPAGTASLGELFF.

CDR3 nucleotides: TGTGCCAGCAGCTTATGGGGGCGGACCCAGTACTTC. This codes for CASSLWGRTQYF. This rearrangement joins TRBV7-2 to TRBJ2-5; tentatively, D is TRBD1 (6 bases). There are 12 residues in the CDR3. Per germline, CDR1 SGHTA and CDR2 FQGNSA. Trimming took 2 bases from V and 7 from J, leaving 8 bases between them.

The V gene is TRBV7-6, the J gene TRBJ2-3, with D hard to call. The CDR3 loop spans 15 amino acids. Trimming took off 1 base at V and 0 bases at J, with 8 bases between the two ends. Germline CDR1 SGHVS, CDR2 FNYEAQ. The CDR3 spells CASSLVSTSTDTQYF. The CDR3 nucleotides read TGTGCCAGCAGCTTAGTCTCCACTAGCACAGATACGCAGTATTTT.

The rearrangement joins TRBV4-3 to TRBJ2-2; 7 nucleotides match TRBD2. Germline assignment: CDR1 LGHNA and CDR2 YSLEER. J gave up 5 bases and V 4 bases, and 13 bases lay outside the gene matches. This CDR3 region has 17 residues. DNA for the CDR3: TGCGCCAGCAGCCGCCTTAGAACGGGGGGAAGTACCGGGGAGCTGTTTTTT. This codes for CASSRLRTGGSTGELFF.

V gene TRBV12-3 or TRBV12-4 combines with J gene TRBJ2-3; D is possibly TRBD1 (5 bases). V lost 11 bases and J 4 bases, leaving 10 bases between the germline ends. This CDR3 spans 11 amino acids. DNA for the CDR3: TGTGCCCCAAGGGGTCCAGATACGCAGTATTTT. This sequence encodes CAPRGPDTQYF.